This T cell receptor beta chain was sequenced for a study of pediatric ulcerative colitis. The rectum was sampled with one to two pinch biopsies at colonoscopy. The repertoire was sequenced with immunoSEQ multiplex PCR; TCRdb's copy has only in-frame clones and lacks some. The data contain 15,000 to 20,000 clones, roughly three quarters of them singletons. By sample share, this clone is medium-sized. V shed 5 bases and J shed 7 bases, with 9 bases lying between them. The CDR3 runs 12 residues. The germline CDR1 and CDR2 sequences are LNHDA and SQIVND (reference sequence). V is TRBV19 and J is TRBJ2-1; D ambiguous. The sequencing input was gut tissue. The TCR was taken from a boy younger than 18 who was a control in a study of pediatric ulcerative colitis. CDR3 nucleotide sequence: TGTGCCAGTAGTCTCACCGGGAATGAGCAGTTCTTC. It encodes CASSLTGNEQFF.